One T cell receptor (beta chain) is described in this entry. Original handling: Quantification of nucleated cells was approximated via reference gene primer amplification. Sequencing used immunoSEQ multiplex PCR; TCRdb keeps in-frame clones, though not all of them. That table supplies the V and J calls and clone size; D and trimming were determined from the DNA. The sample includes approximately 350,000 clones, 89% of them seen just once. The germline V and J ends were trimmed by 8 bases and 7 bases, with 11 bases remaining between them. The germline V gene encodes CDR1 MNHNY and CDR2 SVGAGI (reference sequence). The length of the CDR3 is 11 residues. This sample was included in a study of blood T cell repertoires in COVID-19. Study context: Acute and convalescent COVID-19 specimens originated in the United States, Italy and Spain. T cells, B-cell-depleted T cells, or PBMCs supplied cDNA or gDNA.

The origin of this receptor is a middle-aged man with acute or convalescent COVID-19. The material sequenced was peripheral blood. The chain carries TRBV6-6 and TRBJ1-1, with D perhaps TRBD1 (5 bases). The DNA of the CDR3 is TGTGCCAGCCTTTGGGGCCATGAAGCTTTCTTT. Encoded protein: CASLWGHEAFF.